This T cell receptor (beta chain) was sequenced during a study of blood T cell repertoires in COVID-19. Study at large: The United States, Italy and Spain supplied acute and convalescent COVID-19 samples. In each case, the material was cDNA or gDNA derived from T cells, B-cell-depleted T cells, or PBMCs.

Authors' data handling: Quantification of nucleated cells was approximated via reference gene primer amplification. Measured with immunoSEQ multiplex PCR; TCRdb has only the in-frame clones, and not every one. That table is the source of V, J and clone size, and D and trimming were worked out from the DNA. This sample carries about 59,000 clones, less than 85% of them seen once, and the ten largest clones take 18%. The germline gives CDR1 SEHNR, CDR2 FQNEAQ (reference sequence). The V end lost 5 bases, the J end lost 1 base, and 9 bases lay between the germline ends. This CDR3 contains 13 residues. The sequenced material came from peripheral blood. The sequence came from a woman aged 45-59 years with active or convalescent COVID-19. This chain uses TRBV7-9 with TRBJ2-7; D possibly corresponds to TRBD2 (5 bases). This CDR3 reads CASSQSGSYEQYF. The CDR3, as DNA: TGTGCCAGCAGCCAAAGCGGTTCCTACGAGCAGTACTTC.